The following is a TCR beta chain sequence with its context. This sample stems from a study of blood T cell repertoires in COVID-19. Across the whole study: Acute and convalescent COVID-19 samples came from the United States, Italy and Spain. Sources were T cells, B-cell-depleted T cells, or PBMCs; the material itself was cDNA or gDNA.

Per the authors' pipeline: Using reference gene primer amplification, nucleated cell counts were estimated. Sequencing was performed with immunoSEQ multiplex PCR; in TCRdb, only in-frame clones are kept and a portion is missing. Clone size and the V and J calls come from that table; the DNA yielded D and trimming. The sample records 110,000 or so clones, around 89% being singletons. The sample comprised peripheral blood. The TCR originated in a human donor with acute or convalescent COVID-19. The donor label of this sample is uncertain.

In DNA, the CDR3 is TGTGCCAGCAGTTACCAAGGGGGAAGGGCTTTCTTT. It encodes CASSYQGGRAFF. The V gene is TRBV12-3 or TRBV12-4, the J gene TRBJ1-1; D perhaps matches TRBD1 (6 bases). This CDR3 contains 12 residues. Trimming left V 4 bases short and J 11 bases short, with 14 bases between.